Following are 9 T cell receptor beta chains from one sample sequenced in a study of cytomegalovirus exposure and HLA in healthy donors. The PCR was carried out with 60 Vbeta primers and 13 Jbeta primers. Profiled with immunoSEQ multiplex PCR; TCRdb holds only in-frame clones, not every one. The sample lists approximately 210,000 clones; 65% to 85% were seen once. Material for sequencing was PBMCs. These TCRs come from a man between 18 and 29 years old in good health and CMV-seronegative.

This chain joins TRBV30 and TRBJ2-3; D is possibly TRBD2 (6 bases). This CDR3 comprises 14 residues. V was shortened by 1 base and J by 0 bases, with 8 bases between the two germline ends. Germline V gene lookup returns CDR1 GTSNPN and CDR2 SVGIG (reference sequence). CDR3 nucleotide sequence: TGTGCCTGGAGTGGCGGGGTGAGCACAGATACGCAGTATTTT. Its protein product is CAWSGGVSTDTQYF.

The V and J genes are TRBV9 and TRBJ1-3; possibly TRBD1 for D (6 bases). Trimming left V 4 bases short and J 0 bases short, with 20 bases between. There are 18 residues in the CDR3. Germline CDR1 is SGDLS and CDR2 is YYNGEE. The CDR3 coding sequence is TGTGCCAGCAGCACAAGACAGGCGCGAAGTTTCTCTGGAAACACCATATATTTT. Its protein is CASSTRQARSFSGNTIYF. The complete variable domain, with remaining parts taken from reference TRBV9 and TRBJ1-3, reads DSGVTQTPKHLITATGQRVTLRCSPRSGDLSVYWYQQSLDQGLQFLIQYYNGEERAKGNILERFSAQQFPDLHSELNLSSLELGDSALYFCASSTRQARSFSGNTIYFGEGSWLTVV.

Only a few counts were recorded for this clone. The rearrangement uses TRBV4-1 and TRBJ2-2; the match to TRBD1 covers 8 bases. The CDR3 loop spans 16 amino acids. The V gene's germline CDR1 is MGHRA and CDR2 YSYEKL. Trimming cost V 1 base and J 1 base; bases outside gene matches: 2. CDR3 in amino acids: CASSQGQGRNTGELFF. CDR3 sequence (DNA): TGCGCCAGCAGCCAAGGACAGGGGAGGAACACCGGGGAGCTGTTTTTT.

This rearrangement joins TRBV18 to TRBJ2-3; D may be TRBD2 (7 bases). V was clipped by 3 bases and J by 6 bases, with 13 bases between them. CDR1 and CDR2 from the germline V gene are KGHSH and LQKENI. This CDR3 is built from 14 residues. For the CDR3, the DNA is TGTGCCAGCTCACCGCGGGGGCAAGTCGATACGCAGTATTTT. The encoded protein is CASSPRGQVDTQYF.

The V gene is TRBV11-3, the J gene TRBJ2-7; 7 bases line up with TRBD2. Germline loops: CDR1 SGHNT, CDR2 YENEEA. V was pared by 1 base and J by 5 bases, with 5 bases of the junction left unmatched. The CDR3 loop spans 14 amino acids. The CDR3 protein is CASSLAGGKNEQYF. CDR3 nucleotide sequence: TGTGCCAGCAGCTTAGCGGGAGGAAAGAACGAGCAGTACTTC.

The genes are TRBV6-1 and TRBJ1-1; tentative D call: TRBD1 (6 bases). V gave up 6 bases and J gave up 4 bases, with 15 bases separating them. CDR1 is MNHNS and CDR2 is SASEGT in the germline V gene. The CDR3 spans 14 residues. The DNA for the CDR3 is TGTGCCAGCAGCGTACAAGGGGGTGCCACTGAAGCTTTCTTT. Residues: CASSVQGGATEAFF.

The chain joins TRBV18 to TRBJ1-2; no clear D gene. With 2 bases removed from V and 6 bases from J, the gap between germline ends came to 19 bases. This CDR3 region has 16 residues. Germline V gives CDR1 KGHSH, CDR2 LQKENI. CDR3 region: CASSPFGSLKQHGYTF. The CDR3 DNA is TGTGCCAGCTCACCATTCGGCAGCCTTAAACAGCATGGCTACACCTTC.

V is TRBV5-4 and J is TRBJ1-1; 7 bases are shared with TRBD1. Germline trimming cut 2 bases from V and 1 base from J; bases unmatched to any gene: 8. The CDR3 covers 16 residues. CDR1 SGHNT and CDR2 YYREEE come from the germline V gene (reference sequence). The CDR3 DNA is TGTGCCAGCAGCTTCAACAGGGGATCGGGGAACACTGAAGCTTTCTTT. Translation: CASSFNRGSGNTEAFF.

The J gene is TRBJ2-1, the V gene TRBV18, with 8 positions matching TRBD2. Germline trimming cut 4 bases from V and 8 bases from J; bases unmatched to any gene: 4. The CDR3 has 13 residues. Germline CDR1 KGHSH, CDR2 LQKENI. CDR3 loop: CASSQTSDHEQFF. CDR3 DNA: TGTGCCAGCTCACAGACTAGCGACCATGAGCAGTTCTTC.